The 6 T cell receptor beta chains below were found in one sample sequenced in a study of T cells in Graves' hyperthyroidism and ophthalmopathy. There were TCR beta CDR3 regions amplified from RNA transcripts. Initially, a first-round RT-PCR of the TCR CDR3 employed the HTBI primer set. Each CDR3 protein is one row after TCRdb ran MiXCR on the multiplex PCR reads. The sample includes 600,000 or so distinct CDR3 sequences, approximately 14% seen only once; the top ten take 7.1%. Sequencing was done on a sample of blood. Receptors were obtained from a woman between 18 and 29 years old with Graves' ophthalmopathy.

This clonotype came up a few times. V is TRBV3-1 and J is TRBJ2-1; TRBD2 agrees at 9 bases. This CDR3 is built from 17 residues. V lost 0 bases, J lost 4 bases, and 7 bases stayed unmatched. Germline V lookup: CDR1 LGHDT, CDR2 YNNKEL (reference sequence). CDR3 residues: CASSQDSSGRAYNEQFF. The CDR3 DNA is TGTGCCAGCAGCCAAGATAGTAGCGGGAGAGCTTACAATGAGCAGTTCTTC.

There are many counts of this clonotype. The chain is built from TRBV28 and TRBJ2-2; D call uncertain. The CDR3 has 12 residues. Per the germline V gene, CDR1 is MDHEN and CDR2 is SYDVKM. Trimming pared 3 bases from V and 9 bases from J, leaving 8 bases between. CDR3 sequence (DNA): TGTGCCAGCAGTTTGGTGCGGTGGGAGCTGTTTTTT. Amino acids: CASSLVRWELFF.

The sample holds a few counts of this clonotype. DNA for the CDR3: TGCAGCGTTGGAGCGCCGGGACAGGGGTACGAGCAGTACTTC. This sequence encodes CSVGAPGQGYEQYF. This rearrangement joins TRBV29-1 to TRBJ2-7; TRBD1 agrees at 10 bases. Losses at the gene ends were 4 bases for V and 4 bases for J; bases not matched to a gene: 7. CDR1 is SQVTM and CDR2 is ANQGSEA in the germline V gene. There are 14 residues in the CDR3.

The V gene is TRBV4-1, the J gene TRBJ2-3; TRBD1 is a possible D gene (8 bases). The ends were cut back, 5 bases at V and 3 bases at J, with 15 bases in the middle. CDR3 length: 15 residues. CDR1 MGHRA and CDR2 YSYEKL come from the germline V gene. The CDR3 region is CASSAGQGGTDTQYF. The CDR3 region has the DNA TGCGCCAGCAGCGCCGGACAGGGAGGGACAGATACGCAGTATTTT.

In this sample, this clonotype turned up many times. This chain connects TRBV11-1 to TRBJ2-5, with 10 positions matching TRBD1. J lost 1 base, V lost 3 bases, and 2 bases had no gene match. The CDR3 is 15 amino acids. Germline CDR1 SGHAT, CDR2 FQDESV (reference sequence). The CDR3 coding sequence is TGTGCCAGCAGCTTCCGGGACAGGGGCCAAGAGACCCAGTACTTC. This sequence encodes CASSFRDRGQETQYF.

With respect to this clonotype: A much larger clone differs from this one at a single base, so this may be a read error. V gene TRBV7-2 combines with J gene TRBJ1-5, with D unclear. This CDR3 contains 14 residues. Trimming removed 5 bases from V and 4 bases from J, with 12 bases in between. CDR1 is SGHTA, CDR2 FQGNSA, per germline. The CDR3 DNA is TGTGCCAGCAGCCCGGCACTGAGAAATCAGCCCCAGCATTTT. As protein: CASSPALRNQPQHF.